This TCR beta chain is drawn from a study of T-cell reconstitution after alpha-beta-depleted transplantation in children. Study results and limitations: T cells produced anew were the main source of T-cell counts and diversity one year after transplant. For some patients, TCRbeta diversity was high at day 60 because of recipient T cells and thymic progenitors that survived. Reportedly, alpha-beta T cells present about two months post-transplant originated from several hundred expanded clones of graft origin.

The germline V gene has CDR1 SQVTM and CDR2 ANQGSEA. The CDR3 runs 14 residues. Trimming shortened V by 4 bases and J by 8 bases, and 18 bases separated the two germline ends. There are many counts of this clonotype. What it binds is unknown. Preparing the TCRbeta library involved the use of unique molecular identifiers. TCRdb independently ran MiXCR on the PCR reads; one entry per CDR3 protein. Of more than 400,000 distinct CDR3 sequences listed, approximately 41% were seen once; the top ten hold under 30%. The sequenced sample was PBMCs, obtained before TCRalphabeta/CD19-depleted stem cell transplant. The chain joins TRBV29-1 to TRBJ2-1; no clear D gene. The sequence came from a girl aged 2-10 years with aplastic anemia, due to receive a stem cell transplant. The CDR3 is CSVGVPQKSDEQFF. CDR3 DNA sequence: TGCAGCGTTGGCGTCCCCCAAAAAAGCGATGAGCAGTTCTTC.